The 7 T cell receptor beta chains presented below share a single source sample, sequenced in a study of T cell responses to AZD1222 COVID-19 vaccine. Repertoires were generated with immunoSEQ multiplex PCR, while TCRdb's copy carries only in-frame clones and drops some. The sample has about 140,000 clones, about nine tenths seen once. Sequencing was performed on peripheral blood, taken on day 0 of AZD1222 vaccination. Receptor source: an adult in good health.

This rearrangement joins TRBV19 to TRBJ1-5; D call uncertain. This CDR3 spans 13 amino acids. V was clipped by 5 bases and J by 1 base, with 6 bases between them. Germline V gene data show CDR1 as LNHDA and CDR2 as SQIVND (reference sequence). The CDR3 DNA reads TGTGCCAGTAGTCAGGTGAGCAATCAGCCCCAGCATTTT. Translating it yields CASSQVSNQPQHF.

The chain uses TRBV11-3 and TRBJ1-6; D is undetermined. Deletions cut 5 bases from V and 5 bases from J, with 19 bases between. Germline V CDR1 and CDR2: SGHNT, YENEEA. The CDR3 has 17 amino acids. The CDR3 region is CASSPIFRRGDNSPLHF. The CDR3 bases are TGTGCCAGCAGCCCCATATTCCGACGCGGGGATAATTCACCCCTCCACTTT.

The J gene is TRBJ1-2, the V gene TRBV10-2; D ambiguous. The V gene's germline CDR1 is WSHSY and CDR2 SAAADI. Trimming pared 8 bases from V and 7 bases from J, leaving 11 bases between. The CDR3 contains 11 residues. As DNA, the CDR3 is TGCGCCAGCTCCCCAAGCTCTGGCTACACCTTC. It codes for CASSPSSGYTF.

This clone appeared many times. V and J are TRBV28 and TRBJ2-7; 10 nucleotides line up with TRBD1. Germline V gene sequence: CDR1 MDHEN, CDR2 SYDVKM. The junction had 11 bases not matched to a gene; V was cut back by 7 bases and J by 5 bases. The CDR3 sequence is 15 residues long. Here the CDR3 DNA reads TGTGCCAGCACCTTGGGACAGGGGAATAGTCACGAGCAGTACTTC. Translation gives CASTLGQGNSHEQYF.

The chain combines TRBV6-1 with TRBJ2-7, with 7 bases fitting TRBD1. CDR3 length: 15 amino acids. The germline V gene encodes CDR1 MNHNS and CDR2 SASEGT. V lost 1 base, J lost 4 bases, and 7 bases stayed unmatched. The CDR3 sequence: CASSEVGGGLYEQYF. The CDR3 nucleotides read TGTGCCAGCAGTGAAGTAGGGGGCGGATTGTACGAGCAGTACTTC.

The chain joins TRBV7-8 to TRBJ1-5; D remains unclear. This CDR3 contains 13 residues. The V end lost 1 base, the J end lost 5 bases, and 6 bases lay between the germline ends. Per the germline V gene, CDR1 is SGHVS and CDR2 is FQNEAQ. The CDR3 nucleotides read TGTGCCAGCAGCTTAGTGGGCGATCAGCCCCAGCATTTT. It translates to CASSLVGDQPQHF. Looking up the rest from reference TRBV7-8 and TRBJ1-5 gives the full variable domain: GAGVSQSPRYKVAKRGQDVALRCDPISGHVSLFWYQQALGQGPEFLTYFQNEAQLDKSGLPSDRFFAERPEGSVSTLKIQRTQQEDSAVYLCASSLVGDQPQHFGDGTRLSIL.

The V gene is TRBV7-3, the J gene TRBJ2-2; D is perhaps TRBD1 (6 bases). Germline assignment: CDR1 SGHTA and CDR2 FQGTGA. This CDR3 is built from 16 residues. V was clipped by 5 bases and J by 0 bases, with 13 bases between them. The CDR3 sequence: CASSPRGGSNTGELFF. In nucleotides, the CDR3 is TGTGCCAGCAGCCCCCGAGGGGGATCGAACACCGGGGAGCTGTTTTTT.